This note documents a single TCR beta chain sequence. Its antigen is as yet unknown. This sample stems from a study of response to subunit inactivated influenza vaccine. Notes on the study in general: Authors suggested few new T cells are recruited by each seasonal influenza vaccination.

CDR3 size: 13 residues. Trimming shortened V by 0 bases and J by 6 bases, and 6 bases separated the two germline ends. Germline assignment: CDR1 LGHNA and CDR2 YSLEER. TCRdb called the RT-PCR reads again in MiXCR, with one record for every CDR3 protein. The repertoire has around 500,000 distinct CDR3 sequences, approximately 11% of them found once; the top ten carry about an eighth. V gene TRBV4-3 combines with J gene TRBJ2-1; D is ambiguous. The origin of this receptor is a middle-aged man who received an inactivated influenza vaccine. Specimen: PBMCs from blood, collected about 40 days after vaccination. CDR3 protein: CASSQEYFNEQFF. The CDR3 coding sequence is TGCGCCAGCAGCCAAGAATACTTCAATGAGCAGTTCTTC.